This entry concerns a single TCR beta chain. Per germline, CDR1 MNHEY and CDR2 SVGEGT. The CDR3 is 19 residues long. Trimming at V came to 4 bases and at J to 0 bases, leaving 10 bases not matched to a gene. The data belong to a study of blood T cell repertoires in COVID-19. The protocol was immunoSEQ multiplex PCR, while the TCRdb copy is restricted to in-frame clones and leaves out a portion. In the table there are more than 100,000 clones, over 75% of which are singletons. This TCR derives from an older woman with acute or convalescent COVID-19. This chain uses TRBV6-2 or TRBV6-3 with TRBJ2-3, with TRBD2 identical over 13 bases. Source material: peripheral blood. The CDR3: CASSFPTSGRSPSTDTQYF. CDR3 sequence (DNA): TGTGCCAGCAGTTTTCCGACTAGCGGGAGGTCCCCTAGCACAGATACGCAGTATTTT.